These 25 T cell receptor beta chains share one sample of origin, sequenced in a study of shared clonotypes between healthy human individuals. Data came from immunoSEQ multiplex PCR; TCRdb stores just in-frame clones and leaves some out. The sample lists some 680,000 clones, around 73% occurring once. Sequenced sample: memory CD4+ T cells sorted from blood. Subset indicated: CD45RA-negative fraction. The source of these receptors is a woman aged 25 to 39 in good health.

Details on this clone: Other DNA sequences in this specimen translate into the identical CDR3. The J gene is TRBJ1-2, the V gene TRBV10-3, with 8 bases lining up with TRBD1. Germline V gives CDR1 ENHRY, CDR2 SYGVKD. Unmatched junction bases numbered 5, after V lost 6 bases and J lost 2 bases. The CDR3 covers 14 residues. The CDR3 sequence: CAISGQGGNYGYTF. The CDR3 coding sequence is TGTGCCATCAGCGGACAGGGAGGAAACTATGGCTACACCTTC.

The chain employs TRBV6-6 and TRBJ1-4; D gene uncertain. The CDR3 length is 13 residues. Per the germline V gene, CDR1 is MNHNY and CDR2 is SVGAGI (reference sequence). The V and J ends lost 2 bases and 8 bases respectively, with 9 bases between them. The CDR3 nucleotides are TGTGCCAGCAGTTACCGGGCTTGGGAAAAACTGTTTTTT. Its protein is CASSYRAWEKLFF.

The chain combines TRBV10-1 with TRBJ2-1; 13 positions match TRBD2. V dropped 1 base and J dropped 6; count of bases not matched to a gene: 3. Germline V gives CDR1 WNHNN, CDR2 SYGVQD (reference sequence). This CDR3 is 16 amino acids long. The CDR3 region has the DNA TGCGCCAGCAGTGAGTGGACTAGCGGGGGATCCAATGAGCAGTTCTTC. It translates to CASSEWTSGGSNEQFF.

The chain links TRBV6-5 to TRBJ1-1; D is ambiguous. The CDR3 loop spans 11 amino acids. Deletions cut 0 bases from V and 7 bases from J, with 3 bases between. From germline, CDR1 is MNHEY and CDR2 SVGAGI. Here the CDR3 DNA reads TGTGCCAGCAGTTACTCTGGTGAAGCTTTCTTT. Protein: CASSYSGEAFF.

Worth noting for this clone: Other DNA sequences in the same sample also yield this CDR3. The chain combines TRBV11-2 with TRBJ2-2; 11 nucleotides match TRBD2. J lost 7 bases, V lost 1 base, and 5 bases had no gene match. The CDR3 has 16 amino acids. From germline, CDR1 is SGHAT and CDR2 FQNNGV. The CDR3 DNA follows: TGTGCCAGCAGCTTAGGGCTAGCGGGAGGTCTCGGGGAGCTGTTTTTT. Translating it yields CASSLGLAGGLGELFF.

V usage is TRBV18 and J usage is TRBJ1-1; D gene uncertain. The V gene's germline CDR1 is KGHSH and CDR2 LQKENI. V was shortened by 0 bases and J by 10 bases, with 12 bases between the two germline ends. CDR3 length: 13 residues. The CDR3 DNA reads TGTGCCAGCTCACCACCGCAGCGGTCGGGAGCTTTCTTT. Translation gives CASSPPQRSGAFF. Together with reference TRBV18 and TRBJ1-1, the CDR3 gives the full variable domain: NAGVMQNPRHLVRRRGQEARLRCSPMKGHSHVYWYRQLPEEGLKFMVYLQKENIIDESGMPKERFSAEFPKEGPSILRIQQVVRGDSAAYFCASSPPQRSGAFFGQGTRLTVV.

This clone has a single count. V and J are TRBV2 and TRBJ2-7, with D possibly TRBD2 on 6 matching bases. This CDR3 comprises 14 residues. Per the germline V gene, CDR1 is SNHLY and CDR2 is FYNNEI. V shed 6 bases and J shed 1 base, with 13 bases lying between them. The CDR3 region is CASRFRDSSYEQYF. The CDR3 DNA sequence: TGTGCCAGCAGGTTCCGGGACTCTTCCTACGAGCAGTACTTC.

This clone was seen at least ten times. The chain recombines TRBV25-1 with TRBJ2-3; the match to TRBD1 covers 8 bases. V shed 4 bases, J shed 1 base, and the junction held 4 bases outside the gene matches. Germline CDR1 reads MGHDK; CDR2 reads SYGVNS. The CDR3 covers 15 residues. The chain's CDR3 is CASSVGTGGTDTQYF. DNA for the CDR3: TGTGCCAGCAGTGTCGGGACAGGAGGCACAGATACGCAGTATTTT. The full variable domain, with the rest looked up from reference TRBV25-1 and TRBJ2-3, is EADIYQTPRYLVIGTGKKITLECSQTMGHDKMYWYQQDPGMELHLIHYSYGVNSTEKGDLSSESTVSRIRTEHFPLTLESARPSHTSQYLCASSVGTGGTDTQYFGPGTRLTVL.

The CDR3 bases are TGTGCCAGCAGCATATTAGGGGGGTCAACTGAAGCTTTCTTT. Amino acids: CASSILGGSTEAFF. This chain uses TRBV7-9 with TRBJ1-1; the D gene is possibly TRBD1 (6 bases). Germline values: CDR1 SEHNR, CDR2 FQNEAQ (reference sequence). Trimming left V 5 bases short and J 5 bases short, with 15 bases between. The CDR3 totals 14 residues.

Comments on this clone: Other nucleotide sequences from this sample produce the same CDR3. The chain carries TRBV5-1 and TRBJ2-2; 14 bases are shared with TRBD2. Germline CDR1 and CDR2: SGHRS and YFSETQ. This CDR3 spans 15 amino acids. The V and J ends lost 3 bases and 6 bases, in that order; junction bases with no gene match: 1. CDR3: CASSSGLAGAGELFF. The CDR3 DNA is TGCGCCAGCAGCTCGGGACTAGCGGGGGCCGGGGAGCTGTTTTTT.

The V call is TRBV18, the J call TRBJ1-1; 8 positions match TRBD1. V was clipped by 5 bases and J by 1 base; unmatched bases: 12. The CDR3 totals 17 residues. Germline assignment: CDR1 KGHSH and CDR2 LQKENI. The CDR3 DNA reads TGTGCCAGCTCAATTAACAGCCGGACAGGGCAGAACACTGAAGCTTTCTTT. Amino acid sequence: CASSINSRTGQNTEAFF. The full variable domain, in which reference TRBV18 and TRBJ1-1 provide the parts outside the CDR3, is NAGVMQNPRHLVRRRGQEARLRCSPMKGHSHVYWYRQLPEEGLKFMVYLQKENIIDESGMPKERFSAEFPKEGPSILRIQQVVRGDSAAYFCASSINSRTGQNTEAFFGQGTRLTVV.

The rearrangement uses TRBV4-1 and TRBJ2-2; D gene ambiguous. Germline CDR1 MGHRA, CDR2 YSYEKL. This CDR3 has 15 amino acids. The V end lost 6 bases, the J end lost 0 bases, and 11 bases lay between the germline ends. The CDR3 sequence: CASRSSRANTGELFF. CDR3 DNA sequence: TGCGCCAGCAGATCTAGTAGGGCGAACACCGGGGAGCTGTTTTTT.

This clone appeared a few times. V and J are TRBV27 and TRBJ2-7, with 10 bases that match TRBD2. Losses at the gene ends were 0 bases for V and 2 bases for J; bases not matched to a gene: 7. Germline V lookup: CDR1 MNHEY, CDR2 SMNVEV (reference sequence). The CDR3 totals 17 residues. The CDR3 protein is CASSLSFLAGVAYEQYF. CDR3 nucleotide sequence: TGTGCCAGCAGTTTATCGTTTCTAGCGGGAGTCGCCTACGAGCAGTACTTC.

This clone occurred a few times. This sequence joins TRBV6-6 and TRBJ2-1, with TRBD2 matching over 14 bases. This CDR3 spans 15 amino acids. V gave up 6 bases and J gave up 10 bases; unmatched junction bases: 8. Germline V lookup: CDR1 MNHNY, CDR2 SVGAGI (reference sequence). CDR3 protein: CASSPGTSGSGEQFF. The DNA of the CDR3 is TGTGCCAGCAGCCCCGGGACTAGCGGGAGTGGGGAGCAGTTCTTC.

Remarks on this clone: Additional DNA sequences in this sample encode the identical CDR3. J is TRBJ2-5 and V is TRBV5-1; the D gene is possibly TRBD1 (5 bases). CDR1 SGHRS and CDR2 YFSETQ come from the germline V gene. V was pared by 0 bases and J by 5 bases, with 8 bases between. The CDR3 covers 13 residues. Here the CDR3 reads CASSLASGETQYF. DNA for the CDR3: TGCGCCAGCAGCTTGGCGTCAGGGGAGACCCAGTACTTC.

The rearrangement links TRBV5-1 to TRBJ2-4; TRBD2 matches 8 bases. CDR1 and CDR2 from the germline V gene are SGHRS and YFSETQ. This CDR3 region has 14 residues. The V and J ends lost 2 bases and 7 bases, in that order; junction bases with no gene match: 5. CDR3 nucleotide sequence: TGCGCCAGCAGCTTCGTTAGCGGGACGAACATTCAGTACTTC. Protein sequence: CASSFVSGTNIQYF.

With regard to this clone: Other nucleotide sequences from this sample produce the same CDR3. The V call is TRBV7-9, the J call TRBJ1-2; D possibly corresponds to TRBD1 (5 bases). The germline CDR1 and CDR2 sequences are SEHNR and FQNEAQ (reference sequence). V was cut by 5 bases and J by 5 bases, with 15 bases left in between. The CDR3 runs to 14 residues. The CDR3 sequence is CASSPGQGGYGYTF. In nucleotides, the CDR3 is TGTGCCAGCAGCCCCGGTCAGGGCGGGTATGGCTACACCTTC.

The chain uses TRBV18 and TRBJ2-4; D uncertain. The CDR3 runs 15 residues. The V end was cut by 3 bases, the J end by 5 bases, with 14 bases between. CDR1 is KGHSH, CDR2 LQKENI, per germline. The CDR3 sequence is CASSPPGRSQNIQYF. For the CDR3, the DNA is TGTGCCAGCTCACCCCCCGGGCGCAGCCAAAACATTCAGTACTTC.

The chain couples TRBV27 to TRBJ1-4, with D maybe TRBD1 (6 bases). The CDR3 runs 14 residues. The germline CDR1 and CDR2 sequences are MNHEY and SMNVEV (reference sequence). V lost 6 bases, J lost 6 bases, and 14 bases lay in between. CDR3 in DNA: TGTGCCAGCAGACTACAGGGCCAAGATGAAAAACTGTTTTTT. This gives the protein CASRLQGQDEKLFF.

This clone showed up just once. This chain connects TRBV5-1 to TRBJ2-2; 7 bases map to TRBD2. Germline lookup yields CDR1 SGHRS and CDR2 YFSETQ. Germline trimming cut 3 bases from V and 2 bases from J; bases unmatched to any gene: 7. The length of the CDR3 is 16 residues. CDR3 residues: CASSSGLTFNTGELFF. CDR3 nucleotide sequence: TGCGCCAGCAGCTCGGGACTAACCTTTAACACCGGGGAGCTGTTTTTT.

The chain recombines TRBV30 with TRBJ1-5; no clear D gene. V was trimmed by 0 bases and J by 5 bases, leaving 14 bases between them. Germline V lookup: CDR1 GTSNPN, CDR2 SVGIG (reference sequence). The CDR3 is 15 residues long. Here the CDR3 DNA reads TGTGCCTGGAGTGTAAAAGGGCTTGACGATCAGCCCCAGCATTTT. Amino acid sequence: CAWSVKGLDDQPQHF. Together with reference TRBV30 and TRBJ1-5, the CDR3 gives the full variable domain: SQTIHQWPATLVQPVGSPLSLECTVEGTSNPNLYWYRQAAGRGLQLLFYSVGIGQISSEVPQNLSASRPQDRQFILSSKKLLLSDSGFYLCAWSVKGLDDQPQHFGDGTRLSIL.

This clone was counted between two and nine times. The chain is built from TRBV11-3 and TRBJ1-2; maybe TRBD1 (6 bases). The CDR3 runs 12 residues. V lost 4 bases, J lost 7 bases, and 10 bases lay in between. The germline V gene encodes CDR1 SGHNT and CDR2 YENEEA. Here the CDR3 reads CASSSTGFGYTF. The CDR3 DNA reads as TGTGCCAGCAGCTCCACAGGGTTTGGCTACACCTTC.

The table lists this clone with many counts. The chain links TRBV11-2 to TRBJ1-2; the D is unclear. The V end was cut by 1 base, the J end by 7 bases, with 10 bases between. The CDR3 is 13 residues long. CDR1 and CDR2 from the germline V gene are SGHAT and FQNNGV. Here the CDR3 reads CASSLAGESGYTF. CDR3 DNA: TGTGCCAGCAGCTTAGCTGGGGAGTCTGGCTACACCTTC.

Note on this clone: Other DNA sequences in the sample encode the same CDR3. J is TRBJ1-1 and V is TRBV14; no definite D call. Germline V gene lookup returns CDR1 SGHDN and CDR2 FVKESK. The CDR3 has 13 amino acids. Trimming removed 2 bases from V and 2 bases from J, with 6 bases in between. The CDR3 is CASSQQVNTEAFF. The CDR3 DNA reads TGTGCCAGCAGCCAACAAGTAAACACTGAAGCTTTCTTT.

The chain links TRBV18 to TRBJ1-4; D is unclear. V dropped 2 bases and J dropped 5 bases, with 6 bases sitting between them. CDR3 size: 13 residues. Germline V gene data show CDR1 as KGHSH and CDR2 as LQKENI. Here the CDR3 DNA reads TGTGCCAGCTCACCAATAAAGAATGAAAAACTGTTTTTT. It specifies CASSPIKNEKLFF.